The 23 T cell receptor beta chains in this list originate from one sample, sequenced in a study of cytomegalovirus exposure and HLA in healthy donors. In the PCR, 60 Vbeta and 13 Jbeta primers were used. This table comes from immunoSEQ multiplex PCR, and its TCRdb copy is limited to in-frame clones, with some not included. Altogether some 52,000 clones are present, 55% to 85% being singletons, with the ten largest covering around 8.4%. The material sequenced was PBMCs. These TCRs come from a woman in her forties or fifties in good health and CMV-seronegative.

The rearrangement links TRBV28 to TRBJ2-3; 8 nucleotides line up with TRBD2. The CDR3 consists of 16 residues. In germline, CDR1 is MDHEN, CDR2 SYDVKM. Unmatched junction bases numbered 10, after V lost 5 bases and J lost 3 bases. The CDR3 is CASSPLGGGTTDTQYF. As DNA, the CDR3 is TGTGCCAGCAGTCCGCTCGGGGGGGGTACTACAGATACGCAGTATTTT.

This clone was observed a few times. The CDR3 region is CASSQEMRGTDTQYF. The CDR3 bases are TGCGCCAGCAGCCAAGAGATGCGCGGGACAGATACGCAGTATTTT. The chain uses TRBV4-1 and TRBJ2-3; D may be TRBD2 (5 bases). Germline CDR1 reads MGHRA; CDR2 reads YSYEKL. CDR3 length equals 15 residues. With 0 bases removed from V and 3 bases from J, the gap between germline ends came to 10 bases.

The count of this clone is one. The rearrangement joins TRBV29-1 to TRBJ2-7, with 8 nucleotides matching TRBD2. This CDR3 spans 16 amino acids. V was clipped by 0 bases and J by 2 bases; unmatched bases: 9. Germline CDR1 is SQVTM and CDR2 is ANQGSEA. The CDR3 spells CSVEESGLAGTYEQYF. Written as DNA, the CDR3 is TGCAGCGTTGAAGAATCCGGGCTAGCGGGTACCTACGAGCAGTACTTC.

The chain recombines TRBV6-6 with TRBJ2-7; no clear D gene. Germline V lookup: CDR1 MNHNY, CDR2 SVGAGI (reference sequence). The length of the CDR3 is 12 residues. The V end was cut by 5 bases, the J end by 0 bases, with 5 bases between. CDR3 sequence (DNA): TGTGCCAGCAGTGGCAGCTCCTACGAGCAGTACTTC. Its translation: CASSGSSYEQYF.

The chain joins TRBV30 to TRBJ2-2; D is undetermined. Germline assignment: CDR1 GTSNPN and CDR2 SVGIG (reference sequence). The length of the CDR3 is 12 residues. Trimming removed 3 bases at V and 10 bases at J, with 12 bases between. DNA for the CDR3: TGTGCCTGGAGGGGTCTAGGTGTGGAGCTGTTTTTT. Amino acid sequence: CAWRGLGVELFF.

J is TRBJ1-5 and V is TRBV2, with D uncertain. Trimming removed 0 bases from V and 6 bases from J, with 6 bases in between. The CDR3 contains 13 residues. Per the germline V gene, CDR1 is SNHLY and CDR2 is FYNNEI. The CDR3 sequence: CASSEAGSQPQHF. CDR3 coding DNA: TGTGCCAGCAGTGAAGCGGGGAGTCAGCCCCAGCATTTT.

V usage is TRBV28 and J usage is TRBJ2-1, with D perhaps matching TRBD2 (5 bases). V lost 2 bases, J lost 10 bases, and 6 bases lay in between. The V gene's germline CDR1 is MDHEN and CDR2 SYDVKM. The CDR3 contains 11 residues. CDR3 in amino acids: CASSLRGEQFF. CDR3 nucleotide sequence: TGTGCCAGCAGTTTAAGAGGGGAGCAGTTCTTC. The whole variable domain, filled in from reference TRBV28 and TRBJ2-1, reads DVKVTQSSRYLVKRTGEKVFLECVQDMDHENMFWYRQDPGLGLRLIYFSYDVKMKEKGDIPEGYSVSREKKERFSLILESASTNQTSMYLCASSLRGEQFFGPGTRLTVL.

In its sample, this clone was seen a few times. This rearrangement joins TRBV7-9 to TRBJ1-1; no definite D call. Looked up from germline, CDR1 is SEHNR and CDR2 is FQNEAQ (reference sequence). Trimming stripped 3 bases from V and 0 bases from J, with 8 bases between. The CDR3 has 14 amino acids. The CDR3 protein is CASSFIELNTEAFF. The CDR3, as DNA: TGTGCCAGCAGCTTTATAGAATTGAACACTGAAGCTTTCTTT.

The genes are TRBV25-1 and TRBJ2-3; 8 bases fit TRBD2. CDR1 is MGHDK and CDR2 is SYGVNS in the germline V gene. CDR3 length: 15 amino acids. The V gene end was trimmed by 7 bases and the J gene end by 4 bases; junction bases not matched to a gene: 10. CDR3 sequence reads: CASTGGAGGADTQYF. The CDR3, as DNA: TGTGCCAGCACGGGGGGGGCCGGGGGAGCAGATACGCAGTATTTT. Looking up the rest from reference TRBV25-1 and TRBJ2-3 gives the full variable domain: EADIYQTPRYLVIGTGKKITLECSQTMGHDKMYWYQQDPGMELHLIHYSYGVNSTEKGDLSSESTVSRIRTEHFPLTLESARPSHTSQYLCASTGGAGGADTQYFGPGTRLTVL.

The V and J genes are TRBV19 and TRBJ1-5; D perhaps matches TRBD1 (5 bases). Trimming left V 4 bases short and J 2 bases short, with 15 bases between. This CDR3 contains 16 residues. In germline, CDR1 is LNHDA, CDR2 SQIVND (reference sequence). CDR3 DNA sequence: TGTGCCAGTAGTACTCGTAGGGGAAAGGGCAATCAGCCCCAGCATTTT. This sequence encodes CASSTRRGKGNQPQHF.

CDR3 amino acids: CSAQSDWDTQYF. The CDR3 nucleotides are TGCAGCGCCCAATCGGACTGGGATACGCAGTATTTT. The V gene is TRBV29-1, the J gene TRBJ2-3; D is perhaps TRBD2 (5 bases). V was pared by 7 bases and J by 6 bases, with 14 bases between. Germline values: CDR1 SQVTM, CDR2 ANQGSEA. The CDR3 runs 12 residues.

As concerns this clone: Because it lacks the conserved phenylalanine or tryptophan at the end, this CDR3 is likely a read error. The chain has TRBV25-1 and TRBJ1-1; D gene unclear. The CDR3 consists of 13 residues. V was pared by 3 bases and J by 3 bases, with 8 bases between. Germline CDR1 MGHDK, CDR2 SYGVNS. CDR3 residues: CASSDFGDTEAFV. CDR3 bases: TGTGCCAGCAGTGATTTTGGGGACACTGAAGCTTTCGTT.

This clone has more than one count but fewer than ten. The rearrangement links TRBV5-6 to TRBJ2-2; D unclear. V was clipped by 4 bases and J by 6 bases, with 16 bases between them. The CDR3 loop spans 15 amino acids. The germline V gene has CDR1 SGHDT and CDR2 YYEEEE. The CDR3 DNA is TGTGCCAGCAGCCCCGTCCTAGGCGCCCCCGGGGAGCTGTTTTTT. Protein: CASSPVLGAPGELFF.

CDR3 residues: CASSPLYGYTF. The CDR3 region has the DNA TGTGCCAGCAGTCCACTCTATGGCTACACCTTC. V is TRBV27 and J is TRBJ1-2, with D uncertain. V was trimmed by 5 bases and J by 4 bases, leaving 5 bases between them. The CDR3 totals 11 residues. Germline values: CDR1 MNHEY, CDR2 SMNVEV (reference sequence).

V gene TRBV6-1 combines with J gene TRBJ1-4; D might be TRBD1 (6 bases). The germline V and J ends were trimmed by 8 bases and 1 base, with 11 bases remaining between them. The CDR3 totals 14 residues. Per the germline V gene, CDR1 is MNHNS and CDR2 is SASEGT. CDR3 DNA sequence: TGTGCCAGCGCCCCCAGGGGAACTAATGAAAAACTGTTTTTT. Translation gives CASAPRGTNEKLFF.

The CDR3 here is CASSEALTGLNEQFF. The CDR3 coding sequence is TGTGCCAGCAGTGAAGCTTTGACAGGGTTGAATGAGCAGTTCTTC. The rearrangement uses TRBV2 and TRBJ2-1; 7 bases align to TRBD1. Losses at the gene ends were 0 bases for V and 7 bases for J; bases not matched to a gene: 6. Germline V gives CDR1 SNHLY, CDR2 FYNNEI. The CDR3 spans 15 residues.

The chain uses TRBV6-6 and TRBJ2-3; possible D gene TRBD2, 5 bases. The CDR3 consists of 15 residues. Trimming left V 5 bases short and J 2 bases short, with 14 bases between. CDR1 MNHNY and CDR2 SVGAGI come from the germline V gene (reference sequence). The CDR3, as DNA: TGTGCCAGCAGTGGCTCGGGGAGCTACACAGATACGCAGTATTTT. It codes for CASSGSGSYTDTQYF.

This chain links TRBV9 with TRBJ2-3; D not certain. The V gene lost 5 bases and the J gene lost 4 bases, with 11 bases spanning the gap. The CDR3 covers 13 residues. Germline V CDR1 and CDR2: SGDLS, YYNGEE. In DNA form, the CDR3 reads TGTGCCAGCAGTCCTGCAACAGCAGATACGCAGTATTTT. Residues: CASSPATADTQYF.

The CDR3 nucleotides are TGCGCCAGCAGCCAGAACAGGGGCAATCAGCCCCAGCATTTT. Protein: CASSQNRGNQPQHF. This chain connects TRBV4-3 to TRBJ1-5; D might be TRBD1 (6 bases). Germline lookup yields CDR1 LGHNA and CDR2 YSLEER. CDR3 size: 14 residues. The V end was cut by 3 bases, the J end by 2 bases, with 8 bases between.

This chain uses TRBV7-2 with TRBJ2-3; possible D gene TRBD2, 7 bases. Germline V gene sequence: CDR1 SGHTA, CDR2 FQGNSA. The CDR3 is made up of 14 amino acids. The V and J ends lost 1 base and 4 bases respectively, with 9 bases between them. CDR3 sequence reads: CASSLGGGADTQYF. The CDR3 DNA sequence: TGTGCCAGCAGCTTAGGGGGGGGCGCAGATACGCAGTATTTT.

The chain couples TRBV19 to TRBJ1-5; D gene unclear. Trimming took off 3 bases at V and 5 bases at J, with 8 bases between the two ends. This CDR3 is built from 13 residues. Looked up from germline, CDR1 is LNHDA and CDR2 is SQIVND (reference sequence). The CDR3 sequence: CASSIGEDQPQHF. The CDR3 DNA reads TGTGCCAGTAGTATCGGGGAGGATCAGCCCCAGCATTTT.

CDR3 protein: CASNNPGTAYEQYF. CDR3 nucleotide sequence: TGTGCCAGCAACAATCCCGGGACAGCCTACGAGCAGTACTTC. This sequence joins TRBV28 and TRBJ2-7, with 7 bases matching TRBD1. Germline V lookup: CDR1 MDHEN, CDR2 SYDVKM. This CDR3 contains 14 residues. The junction had 8 bases not matched to a gene; V was cut back by 7 bases and J by 2 bases.

Only a few counts were recorded for this clone. The rearrangement uses TRBV27 and TRBJ1-1; D ambiguous. Trimming took 3 bases from V and 4 from J, leaving 15 bases between them. The germline CDR1 and CDR2 sequences are MNHEY and SMNVEV (reference sequence). The CDR3 is 15 amino acids. The CDR3: CASSFSLGVGTEAFF. The CDR3 DNA sequence: TGTGCCAGCAGTTTTTCGCTCGGGGTGGGCACTGAAGCTTTCTTT.